Listed here are 21 T cell receptor beta chains from one sample, sequenced in a study of blood T cells in healthy people across ages. A second PCR, run for roughly 7 to 12 cycles, used a sample-barcoded 5' primer plus a J-beta primer mix. MiXCR was run by TCRdb on the 5' RACE reads, yielding one entry per CDR3 protein. The sample shows about 830,000 distinct CDR3 sequences, around 68% of them seen only once. Sample: blood. The receptors were sampled from a man aged 25-45 years in good health.

The rearrangement uses TRBV6-1 and TRBJ1-4; possibly TRBD1 for D (5 bases). CDR1 and CDR2 from the germline V gene are MNHNS and SASEGT. V was shortened by 7 bases and J by 8 bases, with 20 bases between the two germline ends. The CDR3 length is 15 residues. The DNA for the CDR3 is TGTGCCAGCAACGGGCTCGACGGGGCTGGCGAAAAACTGTTTTTT. It is translated as CASNGLDGAGEKLFF.

This clonotype was observed once. The V call is TRBV7-9, the J call TRBJ2-6, with D perhaps matching TRBD1 (5 bases). V lost 8 bases, J lost 0 bases, and 17 bases lay in between. The CDR3 has 17 residues. Germline V gives CDR1 SEHNR, CDR2 FQNEAQ (reference sequence). The CDR3 nucleotides are TGTGCCAGCGGTATGGGCAGGGCGAGCTCTGGGGCCAACGTCCTGACTTTC. Translated: CASGMGRASSGANVLTF. Using reference TRBV7-9 and TRBJ2-6 for the parts outside the CDR3, the full variable domain is DTGVSQNPRHKITKRGQNVTFRCDPISEHNRLYWYRQTLGQGPEFLTYFQNEAQLEKSRLLSDRFSAERPKGSFSTLEIQRTEQGDSAMYLCASGMGRASSGANVLTFGAGSRLTVL.

The rearrangement uses TRBV2 and TRBJ1-2; D unresolved. V dropped 4 bases and J dropped 5 bases, with 11 bases sitting between them. This CDR3 has 13 residues. Germline loops: CDR1 SNHLY, CDR2 FYNNEI. Here the CDR3 DNA reads TGTGCCAGCAGTGTAGTAGTGGGGTATGGCTACACCTTC. It is translated as CASSVVVGYGYTF.

The chain employs TRBV3-1 and TRBJ2-7; TRBD1 is a possible D gene (6 bases). TRBJ2-5 explains the end of the DNA better; the J call may be wrong. This CDR3 spans 14 amino acids. Looked up from germline, CDR1 is LGHDT and CDR2 is YNNKEL (reference sequence). The CDR3 sequence is CASTLGTLGETQYF. As DNA, the CDR3 is TGTGCCAGCACCCTTGGGACATTGGGAGAGACCCAGTACTTC.

This clonotype was counted between two and nine times. The V gene is TRBV7-2, the J gene TRBJ2-1; 9 bases match TRBD2. Germline loops: CDR1 SGHTA, CDR2 FQGNSA. CDR3 length equals 18 residues. J lost 3 bases, V lost 1 base, and 10 bases had no gene match. The chain's CDR3 is CASSLVLSGSAYYNEQFF. CDR3 coding DNA: TGTGCCAGCAGCTTAGTCCTTAGCGGGAGCGCATACTACAATGAGCAGTTCTTC.

This chain joins TRBV7-9 and TRBJ2-1, with D tentatively TRBD1 (5 bases). Trimming took off 6 bases at V and 5 bases at J, with 11 bases between the two ends. This CDR3 contains 13 residues. Germline CDR1 reads SEHNR; CDR2 reads FQNEAQ (reference sequence). CDR3 loop: CASSMDNHNEQFF. The CDR3 bases are TGTGCCAGCAGTATGGACAACCACAATGAGCAGTTCTTC. The full variable domain, with the rest looked up from reference TRBV7-9 and TRBJ2-1, is DTGVSQNPRHKITKRGQNVTFRCDPISEHNRLYWYRQTLGQGPEFLTYFQNEAQLEKSRLLSDRFSAERPKGSFSTLEIQRTEQGDSAMYLCASSMDNHNEQFFGPGTRLTVL.

The chain links TRBV12-3 or TRBV12-4 to TRBJ1-6, with 8 nucleotides matching TRBD1. V shed 5 bases and J 9 bases; nucleotides not matched to a gene: 3. The CDR3 spans 13 residues. The CDR3 nucleotides are TGTGCCAGCAGTACAGGGGGATTTTCACCCCTCCACTTT. This encodes CASSTGGFSPLHF.

The chain is built from TRBV29-1 and TRBJ2-7, with TRBD1 matching 8 bases. There are 13 residues in the CDR3. Germline V gives CDR1 SQVTM, CDR2 ANQGSEA. V gave up 4 bases and J gave up 2 bases; unmatched junction bases: 4. The CDR3 loop is CSVVPTGAYEQYF. The CDR3 nucleotides read TGCAGCGTTGTCCCGACAGGGGCCTACGAGCAGTACTTC.

This clonotype was detected many times. The chain combines TRBV9 with TRBJ2-7, with D uncertain. V lost 0 bases to trimming and J lost 3 bases, with 13 bases between them. The length of the CDR3 is 15 residues. CDR1 is SGDLS, CDR2 YYNGEE, per germline. The CDR3 is CASSVALGLNYEQYF. In DNA form, the CDR3 reads TGTGCCAGCAGCGTAGCCTTAGGGCTAAACTACGAGCAGTACTTC.

The J gene is TRBJ2-5, the V gene TRBV2, with TRBD2 matching 15 bases. The V segment lost 5 bases and the J segment 11 bases; nucleotides outside the gene matches: 15. The CDR3 loop spans 17 amino acids. Germline lookup yields CDR1 SNHLY and CDR2 FYNNEI. For the CDR3, the DNA is TGTGCCAGCAGTACAGGACTAGCGGGGGGGTTTCAAGGTGAGCAGTACTTC. Protein product: CASSTGLAGGFQGEQYF.

Note on this clonotype: This may arise from a read error, as a much more abundant clone is one base away. The chain uses TRBV29-1 and TRBJ1-2; 7 bases match TRBD1. Germline assignment: CDR1 SQVTM and CDR2 ANQGSEA. The V gene end was trimmed by 4 bases and the J gene end by 2 bases; junction bases not matched to a gene: 1. The CDR3 covers 12 residues. CDR3 loop: CSVAGQNYGYTF. The CDR3 nucleotides are TGCAGCGTTGCGGGACAGAACTATGGCTACACCTTC.

This clonotype turned up a few times. The V gene is TRBV29-1, the J gene TRBJ1-3; the D gene is possibly TRBD1 (6 bases). Germline lookup yields CDR1 SQVTM and CDR2 ANQGSEA. The CDR3 runs 13 residues. V was pared by 2 bases and J by 2 bases, with 7 bases between. The chain's CDR3 is CSVEWTAGNTIYF. In DNA form, the CDR3 reads TGCAGCGTTGAATGGACAGCTGGAAACACCATATATTTT.

The chain combines TRBV7-2 with TRBJ1-2, with 7 bases matching TRBD1. The ends lost 3 bases at V and 4 bases at J; junction bases unmatched: 5. The V gene's germline CDR1 is SGHTA and CDR2 FQGNSA. This CDR3 is 14 amino acids long. The CDR3 nucleotides read TGTGCCAGCAGCTTCCAGGACAGGCGCTATGGCTACACCTTC. This encodes CASSFQDRRYGYTF.

This chain uses TRBV5-1 with TRBJ2-1, with D tentatively TRBD2 (7 bases). Trimming stripped 4 bases from V and 8 bases from J, with 22 bases between. The germline V gene encodes CDR1 SGHRS and CDR2 YFSETQ. The CDR3 extends over 16 amino acids. CDR3 loop: CASSLAGRGAVHEQFF. CDR3 DNA: TGCGCCAGCAGCCTCGCCGGACGGGGGGCCGTACATGAGCAGTTCTTC.

J is TRBJ1-2 and V is TRBV27, with TRBD1 as a possible D gene (5 bases). Germline CDR1 is MNHEY and CDR2 is SMNVEV (reference sequence). CDR3 length equals 16 residues. V gave up 2 bases and J gave up 4 bases, with 17 bases separating them. The CDR3 protein is CASSLGGRPGGYGYTF. Here the CDR3 DNA reads TGTGCCAGCAGTTTAGGTGGGAGACCTGGGGGCTATGGCTACACCTTC.

The gene calls are TRBV27 and TRBJ2-4; D gene uncertain. The germline CDR1 and CDR2 sequences are MNHEY and SMNVEV (reference sequence). The CDR3 has 15 amino acids. With 3 bases removed from V and 3 bases from J, the gap between germline ends came to 12 bases. Written as DNA, the CDR3 is TGTGCCAGCAGTTTCAACCGGTTCTTCAAAAACATTCAGTACTTC. Its protein product is CASSFNRFFKNIQYF.

The V call is TRBV28, the J call TRBJ2-7, with a tentative D call TRBD2 (5 bases). The V gene lost 6 bases and the J gene lost 0 bases, with 15 bases spanning the gap. Germline CDR1 is MDHEN and CDR2 is SYDVKM. The CDR3 has 15 amino acids. CDR3 region: CASSAGGSSSYEQYF. The CDR3 DNA sequence: TGTGCCAGCAGCGCGGGCGGTTCAAGCTCCTACGAGCAGTACTTC.

This chain uses TRBV6-1 with TRBJ1-1, with 7 bases identical to TRBD1. Trimming cost V 6 bases and J 2 bases; bases outside gene matches: 6. The germline CDR1 and CDR2 sequences are MNHNS and SASEGT. CDR3 length: 14 amino acids. The CDR3 DNA sequence: TGTGCCAGCAGATTAAGACAGGGAAACACTGAAGCTTTCTTT. It encodes CASRLRQGNTEAFF.

The gene calls are TRBV7-6 and TRBJ1-4; the D gene is possibly TRBD1 (5 bases). The CDR3 loop spans 14 amino acids. Deletions cut 5 bases from V and 8 bases from J, with 15 bases between. Germline CDR1 and CDR2: SGHVS and FNYEAQ. Written as DNA, the CDR3 is TGTGCCAGCAGCCTGGGGCAGGGTCAGGAAAAACTGTTTTTT. The encoded protein is CASSLGQGQEKLFF.

The rearrangement joins TRBV6-2 or TRBV6-3 to TRBJ2-1, with 16 bases that match TRBD2. The J segment lost 13 bases and the V segment lost 4 bases, leaving 4 bases of the junction unmatched. The CDR3 extends over 14 amino acids. Germline CDR1 MNHEY, CDR2 SVGEGT. The DNA of the CDR3 is TGTGCCAGCAGTTGGGGGACTAGCGGGGGGGCTCAGTTCTTC. This encodes CASSWGTSGGAQFF.

V gene TRBV6-5 combines with J gene TRBJ1-2, with 8 bases aligning to TRBD1. CDR1 and CDR2 from the germline V gene are MNHEY and SVGAGI. The CDR3 is 16 residues long. After removal of 6 bases from V and 3 bases from J, the junction contained 12 bases not matched to a gene. CDR3 nucleotides: TGTGCCAGCAGGACCCGGGGGACAGGCCTGGACTATGGCTACACCTTC. Protein sequence: CASRTRGTGLDYGYTF.